The 6 T cell receptor beta chains presented below share a single source sample, sequenced in a study of technical replicates of blood from four donors (dated by TCRdb to about 2017). Library method: the immunoSEQ multiplex PCR assay. TCRdb provides this immuneACCESS table in a form limited to in-frame rearrangements. Some clones are lacking; in checked studies, under half of them reflect an unresolved V gene, and why the rest are absent is not known. In this sample the table shows 65,000 to 80,000 clones, less than 99% of which occur a single time. In total, the top ten clones hold approximately 0.2% of the sample. Sequencing was performed on T cells isolated from PBMCs. The origin of the receptors is a human donor in good health.

The J gene is TRBJ1-1, the V gene TRBV11-2, with a weak D call TRBD1 (6 bases). The CDR3 totals 13 residues. CDR1 and CDR2 from the germline V gene are SGHAT and FQNNGV. The germline V and J ends were trimmed by 5 bases and 2 bases, with 9 bases remaining between them. The DNA for the CDR3 is TGTGCCAGCAGCCCAGGGGTAAACACTGAAGCTTTCTTT. This encodes CASSPGVNTEAFF.

The chain joins TRBV15 to TRBJ1-2; TRBD1 matches 8 bases. Germline-derived CDR1 and CDR2 are LNHNV and YYDKDF (reference sequence). J lost 5 bases, V lost 0 bases, and 5 bases had no gene match. The CDR3 spans 15 residues. The CDR3 sequence is CATSRDAGGGYGYTF. The CDR3 region has the DNA TGTGCCACCAGCAGAGACGCAGGGGGCGGGTATGGCTACACCTTC.

The chain carries TRBV12-5 and TRBJ2-5, with D possibly being TRBD1 (5 bases). Trimming removed 0 bases at V and 1 base at J, with 9 bases between. Looked up from germline, CDR1 is LGHNT and CDR2 is FRNRAP. The CDR3 is 15 residues long. DNA for the CDR3: TGTGCTAGTGGTTTGGTACAGGAGTTCCAAGAGACCCAGTACTTC. Translating gives CASGLVQEFQETQYF.

The chain is built from TRBV13 and TRBJ2-5; TRBD2 might be the D (6 bases). Trimming cost V 4 bases and J 1 base, with 10 bases left between them. CDR1 is PRHDT, CDR2 FYEKMQ, per germline (reference sequence). This CDR3 region has 14 residues. The CDR3 DNA follows: TGTGCCAGCAGCTGGGCAGCGGGCCAAGAGACCCAGTACTTC. It translates to CASSWAAGQETQYF.

The J gene is TRBJ2-7, the V gene TRBV10-3; D may be TRBD2 (6 bases). Germline V CDR1 and CDR2: ENHRY, SYGVKD. The CDR3 spans 13 residues. Trimming removed 7 bases at V and 1 base at J, with 11 bases between. The CDR3 nucleotides read TGTGCCATCAAAGGCGGGGCTTCCTACGAGCAGTACTTC. Translating it yields CAIKGGASYEQYF.

The rearrangement links TRBV28 to TRBJ2-7; 7 nucleotides align to TRBD1. Looked up from germline, CDR1 is MDHEN and CDR2 is SYDVKM. The J segment lost 3 bases and the V segment lost 8 bases, leaving 7 bases of the junction unmatched. The CDR3 is 13 amino acids. The DNA for the CDR3 is TGTGCCAGCCATACGACAGGGCACTACGAGCAGTACTTC. This codes for CASHTTGHYEQYF.